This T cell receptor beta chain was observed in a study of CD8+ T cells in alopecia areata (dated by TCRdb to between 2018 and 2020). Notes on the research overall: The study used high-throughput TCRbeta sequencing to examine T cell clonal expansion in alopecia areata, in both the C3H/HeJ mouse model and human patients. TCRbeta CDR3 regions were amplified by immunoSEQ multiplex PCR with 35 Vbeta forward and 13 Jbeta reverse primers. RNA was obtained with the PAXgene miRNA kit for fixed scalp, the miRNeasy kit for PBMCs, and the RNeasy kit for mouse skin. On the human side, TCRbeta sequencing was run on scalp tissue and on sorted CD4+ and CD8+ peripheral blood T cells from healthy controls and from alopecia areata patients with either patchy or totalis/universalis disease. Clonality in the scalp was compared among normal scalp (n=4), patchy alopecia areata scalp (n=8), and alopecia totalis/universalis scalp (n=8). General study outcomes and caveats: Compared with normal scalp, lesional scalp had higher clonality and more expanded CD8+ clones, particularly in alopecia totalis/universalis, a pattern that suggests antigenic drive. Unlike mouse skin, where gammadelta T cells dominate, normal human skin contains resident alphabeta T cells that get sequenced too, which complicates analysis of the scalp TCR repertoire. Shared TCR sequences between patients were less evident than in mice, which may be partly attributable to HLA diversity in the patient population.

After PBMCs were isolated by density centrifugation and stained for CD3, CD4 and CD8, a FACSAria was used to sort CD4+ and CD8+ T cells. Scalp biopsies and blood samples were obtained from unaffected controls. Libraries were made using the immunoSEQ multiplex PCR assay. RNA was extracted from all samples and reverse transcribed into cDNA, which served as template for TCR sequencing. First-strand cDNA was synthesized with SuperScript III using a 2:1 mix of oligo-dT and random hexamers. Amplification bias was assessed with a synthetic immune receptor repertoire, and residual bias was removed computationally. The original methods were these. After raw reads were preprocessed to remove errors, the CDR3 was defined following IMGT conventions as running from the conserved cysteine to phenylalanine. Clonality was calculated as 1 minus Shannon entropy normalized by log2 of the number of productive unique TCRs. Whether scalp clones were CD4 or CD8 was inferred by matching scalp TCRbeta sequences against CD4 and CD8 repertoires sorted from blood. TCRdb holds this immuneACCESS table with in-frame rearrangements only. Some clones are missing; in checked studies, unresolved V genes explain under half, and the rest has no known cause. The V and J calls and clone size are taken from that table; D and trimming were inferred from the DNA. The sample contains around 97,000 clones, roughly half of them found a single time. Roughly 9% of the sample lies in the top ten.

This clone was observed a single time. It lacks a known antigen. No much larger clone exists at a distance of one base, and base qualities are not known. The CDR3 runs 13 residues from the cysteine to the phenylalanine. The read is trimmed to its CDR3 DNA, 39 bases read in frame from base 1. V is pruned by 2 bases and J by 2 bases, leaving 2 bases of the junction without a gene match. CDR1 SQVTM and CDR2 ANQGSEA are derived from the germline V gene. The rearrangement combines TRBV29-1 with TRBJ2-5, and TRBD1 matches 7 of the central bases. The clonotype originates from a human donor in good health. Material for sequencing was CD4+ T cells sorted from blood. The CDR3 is CSVEPGQQETQYF. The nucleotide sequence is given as TGCAGCGTTGAACCGGGACAGCAAGAGACCCAGTACTTC.